The clone carrying this T cell receptor (beta chain) was recorded a few times. Its antigen is not identified. The data were taken from a study of identical twins. TCRdb reprocessed the 5' RACE reads with MiXCR, giving one entry per CDR3 protein. The table records about 890,000 distinct CDR3 sequences, 10% to 15% of them present only once. Findings of the study overall: Zero-insertion results could be subject to partial confounding by invariant MAIT and iNKT cells. Twin pairs had excess sharing that was weaker in beta out-of-frame sequences. Cord blood beta clonotypes that were abundant carried fewer insertions, and memory repertoires showed no such trend.

There are 16 residues in the CDR3. V shed 1 base and J shed 12 bases, with 22 bases lying between them. Germline V lookup: CDR1 MNHEY, CDR2 SVGAGI. The data were also submitted as part of a second study, on yellow fever vaccine responses in identical twins. As that report states: The T cell response to vaccination in identical twins was reportedly partly convergent and partly personalized.

Sequencing used PBMCs. The TCR sequence derives from a woman aged 18-35 years in good health. The V gene is TRBV6-5, the J gene TRBJ2-1; possibly TRBD1 for D (6 bases). This CDR3 is CASSYFFGQTLRGQFF. The CDR3 DNA is TGTGCCAGCAGTTACTTTTTTGGACAGACCCTAAGGGGGCAGTTCTTC.